This T cell receptor beta chain originates from a study of cytomegalovirus exposure and HLA in healthy donors. Across the whole study: According to later analysis, the same platform produced the approximately 120 validation and 600 to 800 first-cohort repertoires.

Findings and limits, study-wide: Researchers reported that a few CMV-associated chains were confirmed in vitro as CMV antigen-specific.

With 3 bases removed from V and 2 bases from J, the gap between germline ends came to 17 bases. The CDR3 is made up of 16 amino acids. Per germline, CDR1 LNHDA and CDR2 SQIVND (reference sequence). The data were produced by immunoSEQ multiplex PCR, yet TCRdb's version contains in-frame clones alone and is incomplete. The top ten clones hold 7.2% of a sample with roughly 200,000 clones, approximately 86% of them seen once. This clone appeared once. The antigen remains unidentified. The TCR was taken from a man aged 25 to 40 in good health and CMV-seropositive. The chain employs TRBV19 and TRBJ2-7; no definite D call. The sequenced sample was PBMCs. The chain's CDR3 is CASSIPGSSATYEQYF. The DNA for the CDR3 is TGTGCCAGTAGTATCCCAGGCAGTTCGGCTACCTACGAGCAGTACTTC.